This T cell receptor beta chain was identified during a study of cytomegalovirus exposure and HLA in healthy donors. Study outcomes and limitations: Specificity for CMV antigens was confirmed in vitro for a few of the CMV-associated chains. A subsequent analysis found that TCR clusters from the first cohort also tended to co-occur in the 110 or so validation repertoires, with 90% to 95% of cluster scores above 0. Reports indicated that the classifier achieved high specificity and sensitivity in diagnosing cytomegalovirus status.

This CDR3 is built from 15 residues. Per germline, CDR1 SGHVS and CDR2 FNYEAQ. V trimming: 5 bases; J trimming: 6 bases; junction bases outside the gene matches: 8. The roughly 120-subject validation cohort, separate from the approximately 630-subject first cohort, included the donors. A remark on this clone: Its specificity is unknown.

Using immunoSEQ multiplex PCR, the repertoire was profiled, and TCRdb retains in-frame clones only, with some absent. Among approximately 49,000 clones listed, 92% were seen once. The rearrangement joins TRBV7-6 to TRBJ2-7, with TRBD2 matching over 12 bases. The sequence came from a man aged 18 to 30 in good health and CMV-seronegative. Specimen: PBMCs. The CDR3 loop is CASSPRTSGISEQYF. The DNA for the CDR3 is TGTGCCAGCAGCCCGAGGACTAGCGGGATATCCGAGCAGTACTTC.